This T cell receptor (beta chain) appears in the sequencing data of a study of cytomegalovirus exposure and HLA in healthy donors. Regarding the study as a whole: Immune exposure data for these donors was limited to CMV serostatus.

Germline V CDR1 and CDR2: SNHLY, FYNNEI. V lost 6 bases, J lost 8 bases, and 22 bases stayed unmatched. The CDR3 length is 20 residues. Of note for this clone: Its antigen is not identified.

13 Jbeta primers and 60 Vbeta primers were used for the PCR. Repertoires were generated with immunoSEQ multiplex PCR, while TCRdb's copy carries only in-frame clones and drops some. This sample's table reports some 75,000 clones. This TCR derives from a boy aged 5-17 years in good health and CMV-seronegative. The specimen was PBMCs. The rearrangement uses TRBV2 and TRBJ2-1, with 13 positions matching TRBD2. The CDR3 reads CASSPPMGLAGNSGWDEQFF. The CDR3 DNA is TGTGCCAGCAGCCCGCCCATGGGACTAGCGGGGAACTCGGGGTGGGATGAGCAGTTCTTC.